A selection of T cell receptor beta chains follows, all from one sample in a study of T cell responses to AZD1222 COVID-19 vaccine. The table came from immunoSEQ multiplex PCR; TCRdb's copy has only in-frame clones and leaves some out. The sample comprises 130,000 to 150,000 clones, around nine tenths of which are singletons, and around 3.6% rests with the top ten. The material sequenced was peripheral blood, taken on day 0 of AZD1222 vaccination. The receptors originated from an adult in good health. Both conserved end residues are trimmed from each CDR3. The order of the fields is clone size, V gene, CDR3 protein. Not every row has a clone size; where given, it reads once, few, many or a size class.

clone_size: -
v_call: TRBV4-1
cdr3_aa: ASSQYSHRGAIY

clone_size: -
v_call: TRBV19
cdr3_aa: ASTSTYGYT

clone_size: -
v_call: TRBV28
cdr3_aa: ASSLTGSVGNQPQH

clone_size: -
v_call: TRBV27
cdr3_aa: ATSSITDRARETQY

clone_size: -
v_call: TRBV6-1
cdr3_aa: ASSDGTGINQPQH

clone_size: -
v_call: TRBV7-2
cdr3_aa: ASSLASAGGNTEAF

clone_size: -
v_call: TRBV6-5
cdr3_aa: ASSYLAGSGHEQY

clone_size: many
v_call: TRBV2
cdr3_aa: ASSEEYNEQF

clone_size: -
v_call: TRBV29-1
cdr3_aa: SVARQGIFGEKLF

clone_size: -
v_call: TRBV5-1
cdr3_aa: ASSLGLAGGPGDTQY

clone_size: -
v_call: TRBV11-3
cdr3_aa: ASSLGKRFTDTQY

clone_size: -
v_call: TRBV7-9
cdr3_aa: ASRAPGASADTQY

clone_size: -
v_call: TRBV6-5
cdr3_aa: ASSSLSGSKSYEQY

clone_size: once
v_call: TRBV6-4
cdr3_aa: ASSDSGEADTQY

clone_size: -
v_call: TRBV5-1
cdr3_aa: ASNREGLTEAF

clone_size: -
v_call: TRBV3-1/TRBV3-2
cdr3_aa: ASSQGVGVAAF

clone_size: -
v_call: TRBV3-1/TRBV3-2
cdr3_aa: ASSRGTGWDTQY

clone_size: -
v_call: TRBV18
cdr3_aa: ASSPEARSNIQPQH

clone_size: few
v_call: TRBV15
cdr3_aa: ATSRDRKRGSVESKF

clone_size: once
v_call: TRBV2
cdr3_aa: ASSALTGGGEYGYT

clone_size: -
v_call: TRBV19
cdr3_aa: ASSIDSGLAGGINTGELF

clone_size: -
v_call: TRBV30
cdr3_aa: ACGKGALTSTDTQY

clone_size: -
v_call: TRBV5-1
cdr3_aa: ASSLRGELNEQF

clone_size: -
v_call: TRBV4-1
cdr3_aa: ASSQEGQGPYEQY

clone_size: once
v_call: TRBV4-2
cdr3_aa: ASSQAQGTGSAIGEKLF

clone_size: -
v_call: TRBV10-3
cdr3_aa: AISEDNGREQY

clone_size: -
v_call: TRBV6-5
cdr3_aa: ASSYSTPGNTIY

clone_size: -
v_call: TRBV2
cdr3_aa: ASSERGQGYNSPLH

clone_size: -
v_call: TRBV30
cdr3_aa: AWSIRQGVDGYT

clone_size: -
v_call: TRBV3-1/TRBV3-2
cdr3_aa: ASSRGLVRGNEQF

clone_size: -
v_call: TRBV27
cdr3_aa: ASRRLGNKYEQY

clone_size: -
v_call: TRBV19
cdr3_aa: ASSHPTGNSNQPQH

clone_size: -
v_call: TRBV24-1
cdr3_aa: ATSALREGADSNQPQH

clone_size: -
v_call: TRBV6-5
cdr3_aa: ASSSGTMGYEQY

clone_size: -
v_call: TRBV7-8
cdr3_aa: ASSLRDYWETQY

clone_size: -
v_call: TRBV5-5
cdr3_aa: ASSTDRGVSEQY

clone_size: -
v_call: TRBV7-2
cdr3_aa: ASSSTGYGYT

clone_size: -
v_call: TRBV7-9
cdr3_aa: ASSLGRHEGDGYT

clone_size: -
v_call: TRBV3-1/TRBV3-2
cdr3_aa: ASRPSSGELF

clone_size: -
v_call: TRBV14
cdr3_aa: ASSQVDRGGYNSPLH

clone_size: -
v_call: TRBV19
cdr3_aa: ASSIDEGLETQY

clone_size: -
v_call: TRBV4-3
cdr3_aa: ASKQGLAGSYEQY

clone_size: -
v_call: TRBV29-1
cdr3_aa: SVAFVDTIY

clone_size: once
v_call: TRBV30
cdr3_aa: AWSPPLGEGTSQF

clone_size: -
v_call: TRBV27
cdr3_aa: ASSPGTRARGYT

clone_size: -
v_call: TRBV11-3
cdr3_aa: ASSSARRSSYEQY

clone_size: -
v_call: TRBV5-3
cdr3_aa: ARSLVNRCHAEAF

clone_size: -
v_call: TRBV7-9
cdr3_aa: ASSAGVQRNTEAF

clone_size: -
v_call: TRBV27
cdr3_aa: ASSLSRNTEAF

clone_size: -
v_call: TRBV19
cdr3_aa: ASSSRDGGYNEQF

clone_size: -
v_call: TRBV30
cdr3_aa: AWSLTGLEGTEAF

clone_size: -
v_call: TRBV7-9
cdr3_aa: ASSPPGGTPAKNIQY

clone_size: -
v_call: TRBV4-1
cdr3_aa: ASSQAIPEAEAF

clone_size: -
v_call: TRBV4-2
cdr3_aa: ASSQGGGPSGNTIY

clone_size: -
v_call: TRBV7-2
cdr3_aa: ASSFTSGSPNEQF

clone_size: -
v_call: TRBV7-2
cdr3_aa: ASSLAPDRGNSPLH

clone_size: -
v_call: TRBV11-3
cdr3_aa: ASSRGVQETQY

clone_size: -
v_call: TRBV7-2
cdr3_aa: ASSLGQVGYEQY

clone_size: once
v_call: TRBV6-1
cdr3_aa: ASSETGGGVRNQPQH

clone_size: -
v_call: TRBV30
cdr3_aa: AWDLTSGGSYNEQF